This T cell receptor (beta chain) was recovered during a study of beta chain features in type 1 diabetes. Study at large: Patients were similar to healthy donors in age and gender (as well as in cell yields). Points from the study as a whole: Small HLA sub-analyses could not settle whether HLA shapes TCRB rearrangement.

Comments on this clone: What it recognizes is unknown.

Sequenced material consisted of expressed TCRB transcripts (all of the isolated RNA was reverse transcribed). Each sample of naive, central memory or regulatory T cells had, on average, about 3.57 million reads. Sequenced by immunoSEQ multiplex PCR; TCRdb stores in-frame clones only, minus some. This table has 200,000 to 250,000 clones, around 68% appearing once. Germline V CDR1 and CDR2: GTSNPN, SVGIG (reference sequence). The CDR3 covers 12 residues. Trimming stripped 6 bases from V and 8 bases from J, with 13 bases between. The source is a man aged 30 to 45 in good health. Sequences were obtained from naive CD4+ T cells from blood. The rearrangement joins TRBV30 to TRBJ1-4, with unresolved D. The CDR3 region is CACTPPGEKLFF. DNA for the CDR3: TGTGCCTGTACACCCCCGGGGGAAAAACTGTTTTTT. The variable domain in full, with the rest retrieved from reference TRBV30 and TRBJ1-4, is SQTIHQWPATLVQPVGSPLSLECTVEGTSNPNLYWYRQAAGRGLQLLFYSVGIGQISSEVPQNLSASRPQDRQFILSSKKLLLSDSGFYLCACTPPGEKLFFGSGTQLSVL.